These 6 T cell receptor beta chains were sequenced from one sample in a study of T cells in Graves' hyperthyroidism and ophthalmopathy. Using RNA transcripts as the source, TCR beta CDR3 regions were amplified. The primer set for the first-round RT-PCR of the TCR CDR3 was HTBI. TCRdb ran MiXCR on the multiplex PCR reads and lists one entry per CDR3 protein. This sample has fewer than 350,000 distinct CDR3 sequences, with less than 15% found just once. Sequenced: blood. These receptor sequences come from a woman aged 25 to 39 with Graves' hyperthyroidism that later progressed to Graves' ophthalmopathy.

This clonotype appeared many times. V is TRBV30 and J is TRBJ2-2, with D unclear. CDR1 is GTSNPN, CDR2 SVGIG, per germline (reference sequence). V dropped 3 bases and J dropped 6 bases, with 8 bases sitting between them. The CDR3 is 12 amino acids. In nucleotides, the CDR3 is TGTGCCTGGAGCCATTCATCCGGGGAGCTGTTTTTT. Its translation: CAWSHSSGELFF.

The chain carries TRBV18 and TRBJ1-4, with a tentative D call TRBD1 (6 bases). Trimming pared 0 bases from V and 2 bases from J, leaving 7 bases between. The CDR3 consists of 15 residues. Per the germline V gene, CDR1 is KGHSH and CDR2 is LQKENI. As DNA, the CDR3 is TGTGCCAGCTCACCACCGGACAGCACTAATGAAAAACTGTTTTTT. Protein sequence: CASSPPDSTNEKLFF.

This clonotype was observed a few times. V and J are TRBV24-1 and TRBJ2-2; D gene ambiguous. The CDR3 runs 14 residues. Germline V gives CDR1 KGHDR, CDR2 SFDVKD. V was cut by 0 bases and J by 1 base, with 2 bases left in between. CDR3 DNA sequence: TGTGCCACCAGTGATTTGAAGAACACCGGGGAGCTGTTTTTT. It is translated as CATSDLKNTGELFF.

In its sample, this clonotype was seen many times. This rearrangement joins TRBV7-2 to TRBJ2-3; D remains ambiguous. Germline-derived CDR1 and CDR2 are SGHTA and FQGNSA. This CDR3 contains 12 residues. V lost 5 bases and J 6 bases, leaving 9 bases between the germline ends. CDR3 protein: CASSPLVDTQYF. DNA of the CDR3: TGTGCCAGCAGCCCCCTGGTCGATACGCAGTATTTT.

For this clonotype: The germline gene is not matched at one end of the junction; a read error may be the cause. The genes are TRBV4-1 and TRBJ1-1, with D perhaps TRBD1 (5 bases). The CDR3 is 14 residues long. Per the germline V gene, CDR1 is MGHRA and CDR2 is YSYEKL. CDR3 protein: CASSQIEGNTKAFF. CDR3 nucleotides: TGCGCCAGCAGCCAAATTGAGGGGAACACTAAAGCTTTCTTT.

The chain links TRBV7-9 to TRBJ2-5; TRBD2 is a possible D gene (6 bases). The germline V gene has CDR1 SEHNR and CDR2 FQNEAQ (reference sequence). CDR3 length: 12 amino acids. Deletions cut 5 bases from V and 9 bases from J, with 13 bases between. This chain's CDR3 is CASSPESGAQYF. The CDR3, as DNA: TGTGCCAGCAGCCCGGAGTCGGGGGCCCAGTACTTC.